Here is one T cell receptor beta chain with its context. This sample is part of a study of shared clonotypes between healthy human individuals. Study context: Researchers assigned three CD4 naive, three CD4 memory, two CD8 naive and one CD8 memory plate to each donor.

Naive CD8 isolation took CD45RO-negative cells positively selected for CCR7 and excluded terminally differentiated effector memory CD45RA+ cells. V lost 5 bases and J lost 2; bases outside the gene matches: 10. The CDR3 runs to 17 residues. Germline CDR1 reads SGHVS; CDR2 reads FNYEAQ. This table comes from immunoSEQ multiplex PCR, and its TCRdb copy is limited to in-frame clones, with some not included. Of approximately 810,000 clones listed, 92% are singletons. Input material: naive CD8+ T cells sorted from blood. The TCR originated in a man aged 30 to 45 in good health. The chain carries TRBV7-6 and TRBJ2-7; 12 bases fit TRBD2. As DNA, the CDR3 is TGTGCCAGCAGCACCAGACTAGCGGGAGTTTCTGCCTACGAGCAGTACTTC. Residues: CASSTRLAGVSAYEQYF.